The 20 T cell receptor beta chains reported below all come from one sample, sequenced in a study of beta chain features in type 1 diabetes. Broader study findings: TCRB CDR3 length was moderately but significantly reduced in all four CD4+ subsets of Type 1 diabetes patients.

Expressed TCRB transcripts were sequenced because the entire RNA isolate underwent reverse transcription. TCRdb's table, derived via immunoSEQ multiplex PCR, lists solely in-frame clones and lacks some. The sample records around 340,000 clones, approximately 9.9% being singletons. These receptors lack a known antigen. Sequencing used central memory CD4+ T cells from blood. Every receptor here comes from a young man with type 1 diabetes.

J is TRBJ2-3 and V is TRBV11-2; D is perhaps TRBD2 (5 bases). From germline, CDR1 is SGHAT and CDR2 FQNNGV. The CDR3 covers 12 residues. The V and J ends lost 6 bases and 8 bases respectively, with 12 bases between them. The CDR3 DNA reads as TGTGCCAGCAGATCAACGGGAATTACGCAGTATTTT. Protein: CASRSTGITQYF.

This chain uses TRBV4-3 with TRBJ2-1, with 10 bases matching TRBD2. J lost 8 bases, V lost 3 bases, and 4 bases had no gene match. The CDR3 sequence is 14 residues long. Per the germline V gene, CDR1 is LGHNA and CDR2 is YSLEER. CDR3 DNA: TGCGCCAGCAGCCAGGGACTAGCGAGGGATGAGCAGTTCTTC. This sequence encodes CASSQGLARDEQFF.

This chain links TRBV6-1 with TRBJ2-5; 10 bases align to TRBD1. CDR3 size: 17 residues. CDR1 and CDR2 from the germline V gene are MNHNS and SASEGT. Unmatched junction bases numbered 12, after V lost 4 bases and J lost 4 bases. DNA for the CDR3: TGTGCCAGCAGTGGGGATCGACAGGGGGCTTTCGGAGAGACCCAGTACTTC. Translated, it gives CASSGDRQGAFGETQYF.

This clone has a count of ten or more. The gene calls are TRBV5-6 and TRBJ2-5; D gene ambiguous. The CDR3 has 14 residues. The germline CDR1 and CDR2 sequences are SGHDT and YYEEEE. Between the trimmed V and J ends, which lost 0 bases and 2 bases, there was a span of 8 bases. CDR3 bases: TGTGCCAGCAGCTTGGCGGCCCAACAAGAGACCCAGTACTTC. It translates to CASSLAAQQETQYF.

The rearrangement joins TRBV6-6 to TRBJ1-1, with 7 positions matching TRBD1. CDR3 length: 14 amino acids. The V gene's germline CDR1 is MNHNY and CDR2 SVGAGI (reference sequence). Losses at the gene ends were 2 bases for V and 0 bases for J; bases not matched to a gene: 0. The CDR3 protein is CASSYGQVNTEAFF. DNA for the CDR3: TGTGCCAGCAGTTACGGACAGGTGAACACTGAAGCTTTCTTT.

Regarding this clone: The same CDR3 arises from other DNA sequences in this sample as well. This rearrangement joins TRBV9 to TRBJ1-2, with 7 bases aligning to TRBD1. This CDR3 has 13 residues. V shed 3 bases and J 2 bases; nucleotides not matched to a gene: 1. Germline CDR1 and CDR2: SGDLS and YYNGEE. The CDR3 protein is CASSAQGNYGYTF. In nucleotides, the CDR3 is TGTGCCAGCAGCGCACAGGGGAACTATGGCTACACCTTC.

The sample holds a few counts of this clone. The chain links TRBV27 to TRBJ2-3, with 11 bases aligning to TRBD2. With V trimmed by 11 bases and J by 6 bases, 10 bases remained unmatched. CDR1 and CDR2 from the germline V gene are MNHEY and SMNVEV (reference sequence). This CDR3 region has 14 residues. CDR3 sequence reads: CAVRSGGVRDTQYF. CDR3 bases: TGTGCCGTCCGTAGCGGGGGGGTACGCGATACGCAGTATTTT.

The chain links TRBV7-2 to TRBJ2-6, with D hard to call. There are 16 residues in the CDR3. V lost 6 bases to trimming and J lost 0 bases, with 12 bases between them. Germline assignment: CDR1 SGHTA and CDR2 FQGNSA. The chain's CDR3 is CASSSSVLSGANVLTF. DNA of the CDR3: TGTGCCAGCAGTTCCAGCGTACTCTCTGGGGCCAACGTCCTGACTTTC.

V is TRBV28 and J is TRBJ1-1, with 7 bases identical to TRBD1. The CDR3 consists of 16 residues. Losses at the gene ends were 4 bases for V and 7 bases for J; bases not matched to a gene: 15. The germline V gene has CDR1 MDHEN and CDR2 SYDVKM. For the CDR3, the DNA is TGTGCCAGCAGTTCCCCCTTGGGCAGGGGGATGGGTGAAGCTTTCTTT. Translating gives CASSSPLGRGMGEAFF.

The gene calls are TRBV4-1 and TRBJ2-5, with 11 bases identical to TRBD2. The germline CDR1 and CDR2 sequences are MGHRA and YSYEKL. Trimming removed 0 bases from V and 2 bases from J; junction bases left unmatched: 2. There are 16 residues in the CDR3. The CDR3 protein is CASSQDLAGGQETQYF. As DNA, the CDR3 is TGCGCCAGCAGCCAAGATCTAGCGGGGGGTCAAGAGACCCAGTACTTC.

This clone was seen more than once but under ten times. The chain couples TRBV7-2 to TRBJ2-1, with 7 nucleotides matching TRBD1. Germline V gives CDR1 SGHTA, CDR2 FQGNSA. Trimming at V came to 7 bases and at J to 6 bases, leaving 6 bases not matched to a gene. CDR3 length: 13 residues. The CDR3 here is CASTTPGGNEQFF. CDR3 nucleotides: TGTGCCAGCACCACCCCAGGGGGCAATGAGCAGTTCTTC.

Concerning this clone itself: Other DNA variants within this sample encode the same CDR3. The rearrangement joins TRBV7-9 to TRBJ2-7; D gene unclear. From germline, CDR1 is SEHNR and CDR2 FQNEAQ (reference sequence). Trimming cost V 3 bases and J 1 base, with 7 bases left between them. The CDR3 spans 13 residues. The CDR3 loop is CASSFGGSYEQYF. The CDR3 bases are TGTGCCAGCAGCTTCGGCGGATCCTACGAGCAGTACTTC.

This clone was detected a few times. This sequence joins TRBV9 and TRBJ2-2; 10 positions agree with TRBD2. Germline CDR1 SGDLS, CDR2 YYNGEE. With 0 bases clipped from V and 4 bases from J, the junction kept 6 bases outside the gene matches. This CDR3 spans 17 amino acids. CDR3 protein: CASSVGLAGVTTGELFF. DNA of the CDR3: TGTGCCAGCAGCGTAGGGCTAGCGGGGGTTACCACCGGGGAGCTGTTTTTT.

This clone was seen only a few times. This chain joins TRBV20-1 and TRBJ1-1, with TRBD1 as a possible D gene (5 bases). The CDR3 has 11 residues. CDR1 DFQATT and CDR2 SNEGSKA come from the germline V gene (reference sequence). V lost 6 bases and J 7 bases, leaving 12 bases between the germline ends. This CDR3 is CSAREYDEAFF. The CDR3 nucleotides are TGCAGTGCCAGGGAATACGATGAAGCTTTCTTT.

The sample holds a few counts of this clone. The chain joins TRBV29-1 to TRBJ1-1; 7 bases line up with TRBD1. The CDR3 covers 15 residues. Trimming removed 7 bases from V and 2 bases from J; junction bases left unmatched: 13. CDR1 and CDR2 from the germline V gene are SQVTM and ANQGSEA. CDR3 coding DNA: TGCAGCGCGGGCCGGGACAGCACTTTTAACACTGAAGCTTTCTTT. Translation: CSAGRDSTFNTEAFF.

V usage is TRBV2 and J usage is TRBJ1-6, with D maybe TRBD1 (6 bases). Trimming removed 5 bases at V and 8 bases at J, with 13 bases between. The CDR3 runs 14 residues. Germline V CDR1 and CDR2: SNHLY, FYNNEI. The CDR3 here is CASSYAGTHSPLHF. CDR3 DNA: TGTGCCAGCAGTTATGCCGGGACACATTCACCCCTCCACTTT.

The table lists this clone with a few counts. The V call is TRBV29-1, the J call TRBJ2-5, with D unclear. The length of the CDR3 is 11 residues. The germline V gene encodes CDR1 SQVTM and CDR2 ANQGSEA. V lost 5 bases, J lost 4 bases, and 8 bases lay in between. The chain's CDR3 is CSVTTAETQYF. DNA of the CDR3: TGCAGCGTTACGACCGCAGAGACCCAGTACTTC.

The chain has TRBV10-3 and TRBJ1-5; D is uncertain. Trimming cost V 8 bases and J 7 bases, with 12 bases left between them. This CDR3 has 12 residues. Germline assignment: CDR1 ENHRY and CDR2 SYGVKD. The CDR3 here is CAIGQVGQPQHF. CDR3 nucleotides: TGTGCCATCGGGCAGGTGGGACAGCCCCAGCATTTT.

The chain links TRBV9 to TRBJ1-1; the match to TRBD1 covers 7 bases. V dropped 0 bases and J dropped 1; count of bases not matched to a gene: 6. The CDR3 is made up of 16 amino acids. Germline values: CDR1 SGDLS, CDR2 YYNGEE. The CDR3 sequence is CASSVGGGFTNTEAFF. CDR3 DNA sequence: TGTGCCAGCAGCGTAGGAGGGGGCTTCACGAACACTGAAGCTTTCTTT. The full variable domain, completed using reference TRBV9 and TRBJ1-1, is DSGVTQTPKHLITATGQRVTLRCSPRSGDLSVYWYQQSLDQGLQFLIQYYNGEERAKGNILERFSAQQFPDLHSELNLSSLELGDSALYFCASSVGGGFTNTEAFFGQGTRLTVV.

The table lists this clone with many counts. The CDR3 protein is CASILSGGGETQYF. CDR3 coding DNA: TGTGCCAGCATCCTATCGGGGGGCGGAGAGACCCAGTACTTC. The chain has TRBV28 and TRBJ2-5, with D perhaps TRBD2 (7 bases). The CDR3 extends over 14 amino acids. V dropped 7 bases and J dropped 4 bases, with 16 bases sitting between them. Germline CDR1 is MDHEN and CDR2 is SYDVKM.